This entry features one TCR beta chain sequence. The antigen remains unidentified. The data belong to a study of CD8 T cells in ankylosing spondylitis. Study outcomes and limitations: Seemingly distinctive of ankylosing spondylitis blood was a TCR beta motif formed by eight highly homologous variants.

TCRdb itself ran the 5' RACE reads through MiXCR, one entry per CDR3 protein. The sample contains 400,000 to 450,000 distinct CDR3 sequences, 17% of which appear only once. The CDR3 runs 15 residues. The germline V gene encodes CDR1 SEHNR and CDR2 FQNEAQ (reference sequence). V lost 2 bases and J lost 8, with 18 bases in between. The chain has TRBV7-9 and TRBJ1-1, with D maybe TRBD1 (5 bases). The receptor comes from a male donor with ankylosing spondylitis. Specimen: blood, either unsorted or a sorted T cell fraction (not recorded which). CDR3 region: CASSLLRVMRDEAFF. CDR3 DNA sequence: TGTGCCAGCAGCTTATTGCGGGTCATGAGGGACGAAGCTTTCTTT.